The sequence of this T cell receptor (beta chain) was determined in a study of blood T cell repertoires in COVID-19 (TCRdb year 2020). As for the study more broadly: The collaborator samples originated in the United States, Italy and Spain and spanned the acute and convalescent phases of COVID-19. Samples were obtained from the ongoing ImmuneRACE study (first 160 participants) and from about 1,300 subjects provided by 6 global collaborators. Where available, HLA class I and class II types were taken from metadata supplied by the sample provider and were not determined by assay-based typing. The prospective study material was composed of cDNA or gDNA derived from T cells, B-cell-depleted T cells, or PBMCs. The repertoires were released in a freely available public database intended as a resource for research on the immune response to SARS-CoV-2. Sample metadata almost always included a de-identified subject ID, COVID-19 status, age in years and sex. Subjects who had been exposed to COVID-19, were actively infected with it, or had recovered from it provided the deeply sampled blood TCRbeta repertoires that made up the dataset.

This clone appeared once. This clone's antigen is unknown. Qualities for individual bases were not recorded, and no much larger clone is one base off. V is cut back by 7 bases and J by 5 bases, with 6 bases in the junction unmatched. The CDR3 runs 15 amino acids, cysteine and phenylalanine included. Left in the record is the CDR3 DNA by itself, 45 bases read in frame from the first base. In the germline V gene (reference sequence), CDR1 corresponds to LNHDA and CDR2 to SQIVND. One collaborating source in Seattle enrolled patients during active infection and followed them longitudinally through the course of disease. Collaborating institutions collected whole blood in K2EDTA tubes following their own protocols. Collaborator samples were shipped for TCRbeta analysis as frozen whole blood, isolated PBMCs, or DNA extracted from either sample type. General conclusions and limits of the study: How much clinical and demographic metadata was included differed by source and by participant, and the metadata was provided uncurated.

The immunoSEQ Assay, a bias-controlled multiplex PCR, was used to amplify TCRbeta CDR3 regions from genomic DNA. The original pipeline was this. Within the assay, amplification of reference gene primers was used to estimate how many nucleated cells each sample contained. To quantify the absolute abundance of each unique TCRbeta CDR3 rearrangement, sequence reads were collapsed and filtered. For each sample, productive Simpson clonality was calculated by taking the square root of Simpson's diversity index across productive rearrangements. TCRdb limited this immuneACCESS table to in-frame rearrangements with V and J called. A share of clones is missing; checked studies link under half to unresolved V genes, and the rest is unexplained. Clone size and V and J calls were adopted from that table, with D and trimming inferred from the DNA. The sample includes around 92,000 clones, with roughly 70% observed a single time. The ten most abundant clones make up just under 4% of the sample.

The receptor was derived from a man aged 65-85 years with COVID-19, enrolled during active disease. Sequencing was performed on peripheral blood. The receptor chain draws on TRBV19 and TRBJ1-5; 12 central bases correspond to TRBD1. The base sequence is TGTGCCAGTACGCAGGGGACAGGGGGCTATCAGCCCCAGCATTTT. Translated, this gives CASTQGTGGYQPQHF.